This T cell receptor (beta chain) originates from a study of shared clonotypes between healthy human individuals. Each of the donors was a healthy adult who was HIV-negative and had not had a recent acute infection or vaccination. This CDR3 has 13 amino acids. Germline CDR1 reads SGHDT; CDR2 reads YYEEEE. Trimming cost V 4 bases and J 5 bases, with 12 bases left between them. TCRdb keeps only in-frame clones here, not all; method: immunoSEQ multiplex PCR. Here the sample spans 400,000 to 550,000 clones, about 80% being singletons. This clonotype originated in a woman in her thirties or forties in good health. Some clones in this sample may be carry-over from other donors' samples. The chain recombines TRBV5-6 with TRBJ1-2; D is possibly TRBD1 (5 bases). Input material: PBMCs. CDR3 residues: CASSPSGLYGYTF. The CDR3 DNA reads TGTGCCAGCAGCCCTTCGGGGCTATATGGCTACACCTTC.